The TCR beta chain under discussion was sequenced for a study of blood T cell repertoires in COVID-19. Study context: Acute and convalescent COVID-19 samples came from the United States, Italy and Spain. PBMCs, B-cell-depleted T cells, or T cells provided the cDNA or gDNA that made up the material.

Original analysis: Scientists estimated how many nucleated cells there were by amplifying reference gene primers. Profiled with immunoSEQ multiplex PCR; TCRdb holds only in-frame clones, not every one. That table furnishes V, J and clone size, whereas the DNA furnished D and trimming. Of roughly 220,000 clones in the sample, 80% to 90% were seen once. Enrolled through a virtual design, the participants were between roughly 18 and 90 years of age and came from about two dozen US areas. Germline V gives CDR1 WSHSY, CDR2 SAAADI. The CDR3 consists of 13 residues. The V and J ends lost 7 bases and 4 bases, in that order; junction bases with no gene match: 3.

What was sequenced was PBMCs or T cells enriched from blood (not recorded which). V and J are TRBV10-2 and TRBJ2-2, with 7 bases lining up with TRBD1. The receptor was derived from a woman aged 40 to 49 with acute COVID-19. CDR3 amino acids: CASTDRVTGELFF. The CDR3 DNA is TGCGCCAGCACCGACAGGGTCACCGGGGAGCTGTTTTTT.